The clone carrying this TCR beta chain showed up many times. Its antigen is still unknown. V lost 3 bases, J lost 0 bases, and 10 bases lay in between. This CDR3 has 15 residues. CDR1 and CDR2 from the germline V gene are MNHNS and SASEGT. This specimen belongs to a study of read filtering for tumor transcriptome and immune sequencing. On the study more broadly: Whole-transcriptome libraries were prepared after DNase treatment. TCR-mapped reads were about 4.05 to 11 million with IR-seq versus about 85 to 1,300 with RNA-seq.

Study-level findings and limits: The CD138-negative fraction was mixed bone marrow immune cells, not pure T cells. Without single-read clonotypes, shared clonotype proportions correlated more between IR-seq and RNA-seq.

From about 400 ng of RNA, a library with molecular barcoded alpha/delta and beta/gamma adaptors was made. TCRdb used MiXCR to reprocess the reads, holding one entry per CDR3 protein. Of around 30,000 distinct CDR3 sequences detected, roughly 18% appear once; the ten largest clones hold 15% to 20%. This chain connects TRBV6-1 to TRBJ2-3, with D tentatively TRBD2 (6 bases). This sequence was found in a donor older than 35 with multiple myeloma. Input material: a population of CD138-negative cells sorted from bone marrow. CDR3 DNA: TGTGCCAGCAGTGAGGGGGGAGCAAGCACAGATACGCAGTATTTT. Amino acid sequence: CASSEGGASTDTQYF.